This is a list of T cell receptor beta chains from one sample in a study of cytotoxic CD8 clonotypes in ibrutinib-treated CLL. Libraries were prepared by immunoSEQ multiplex PCR; TCRdb keeps only in-frame clonotypes and omits some of them. Altogether some 10,000 clones are present, roughly three quarters being singletons, with the ten largest covering roughly 16%. Source: PBMCs, taken at disease progression, from a patient treated with ibrutinib. The receptors stem from a human donor with chronic lymphocytic leukemia. Each CDR3 is given with its conserved first and last residue. A D gene is named only where the DNA matches it firmly. Clone size is stated in some rows and not others, as once, few, many or a class when expanded.

CDR3 length	clone size	D gene	V gene	J gene	CDR3 DNA	CDR3 protein
14	NA	TRBD2	TRBV7-2	TRBJ2-1	TGTGCCAGCAAGCCGGGACTACTTTACAATGAGCAGTTCTTC	CASKPGLLYNEQFF
15	NA	NA	TRBV6-1	TRBJ2-3	TGTGCCAACCCACTTAGGACACTGGGCACAGATACGCAGTATTTT	CANPLRTLGTDTQYF
16	NA	NA	TRBV18	TRBJ2-7	TGTGCCAGCTCTCCCCTCGGGGTCAAGGTTACCTACGAGCAGTACTTC	CASSPLGVKVTYEQYF
15	NA	NA	TRBV7-9	TRBJ2-5	TGTGCCAGCAGCCCGGGACCCCACAACAGGGAGACCCAGTACTTC	CASSPGPHNRETQYF
14	few	NA	TRBV5-1	TRBJ2-7	TGCGCCAGCAGCTTGAGGGGGGTAGACTACGAGCAGTACTTC	CASSLRGVDYEQYF
18	once	TRBD2	TRBV5-8	TRBJ2-1	TGTGCCAGCAGCTTGGATAGGACTAGCGGGGGTCGGGCCAATGAGCAGTTCTTC	CASSLDRTSGGRANEQFF
14	NA	NA	TRBV5-1	TRBJ1-1	TGCGCCAGCAGCTTGTCGGACGGACACTGGGGAGCTTTCTTT	CASSLSDGHWGAFF
17	NA	NA	TRBV21-1	TRBJ1-2	TGTGCCAGCAAGTGTCCCGGGACAGGGGGCGTTAGCTATGGCTACACCTTC	CASKCPGTGGVSYGYTF
15	once	NA	TRBV2	TRBJ2-2	TGTGCCAGCAGGCCCCAGAGCGGGAACACCGGGGAGCTGTTTTTT	CASRPQSGNTGELFF
13	NA	NA	TRBV7-9	TRBJ1-2	TGTGCCAGCAGCTTAGATGGGGGCGGTGGCTACACCTTC	CASSLDGGGGYTF
13	NA	TRBD1	TRBV19	TRBJ2-7	TGTGCCAGTAGTTCCGGACAGGTCACGGGGCAGTACTTC	CASSSGQVTGQYF
15	NA	NA	TRBV19	TRBJ1-2	TGTGCCAGTAGTAGCCACAGGGAACGCAACTATGGCTACACCTTC	CASSSHRERNYGYTF
12	once	NA	TRBV21-1	TRBJ1-4	TGTGCCAGCAGCAAGTTGTCGCAAGAAGTGTTTTTT	CASSKLSQEVFF
17	NA	TRBD1	TRBV7-6	TRBJ1-6	TGTGCCAGCAGCTTAGCGCTTCCTGGCAGGGGGAATTCACCCCTCCACTTT	CASSLALPGRGNSPLHF
14	NA	TRBD1	TRBV10-1	TRBJ2-2	TGCGCCAGCAGCCGGGACAGGAACACCGGGGAGCTGTTTTTT	CASSRDRNTGELFF
15	NA	TRBD2	TRBV9	TRBJ2-7	TGTGCCAGCAGCTCCCAAAGCGGGGGGGCTGACGAGCAGTACTTC	CASSSQSGGADEQYF
14	NA	NA	TRBV6-1	TRBJ1-1	TGTGCCAGCTCGAGTATGGGGACGGGCACTGAAGCTTTCTTT	CASSSMGTGTEAFF
14	few	NA	TRBV5-1	TRBJ1-2	TGCGCCAGCAGCTTGGGGGGGCTCGGCTATGGCTACACCTTC	CASSLGGLGYGYTF
14	NA	TRBD1	TRBV2	TRBJ2-3	TGTGCCAGCAGTGGACAGGGGCTCACAGATACGCAGTATTTT	CASSGQGLTDTQYF
15	NA	TRBD1	TRBV15	TRBJ2-7	TGTGCCACCAGCAGAGATCAGGGGGTCTCCTACGAGCAGTACTTC	CATSRDQGVSYEQYF
13	NA	NA	TRBV7-9	TRBJ1-2	TGTGCCAGCAGCCTACAGGGTTACTATGGCTACACCTTC	CASSLQGYYGYTF
14	NA	TRBD1	TRBV7-9	TRBJ1-1	TGTGCCAGCAGCTCACAGGGGGCGTTCACTGAAGCTTTCTTT	CASSSQGAFTEAFF
13	NA	NA	TRBV13	TRBJ2-7	TGTGCCAGCAGCTTAGTAGACAACTACGAGCAGTACTTC	CASSLVDNYEQYF
12	NA	NA	TRBV30	TRBJ1-4	TGTGCCTGGAGTGGTGGGTCCCATAAACTGTTTTTT	CAWSGGSHKLFF
15	few	NA	TRBV28	TRBJ1-4	TGTGCCAGCAGTCACAGGGAGGGAACTAATGAAAAACTGTTTTTT	CASSHREGTNEKLFF
14	NA	NA	TRBV19	TRBJ2-2	TGTGCCAGTACTGGGACGGTGAACACCGGGGAGCTGTTTTTT	CASTGTVNTGELFF
14	NA	TRBD1	TRBV7-2	TRBJ1-1	TGTGCCAGCAGCACTCTGACAGGGACAGGGTTTGCTTTCTTT	CASSTLTGTGFAFF
12	NA	NA	TRBV27	TRBJ2-7	TGTGCCAGCAGCAACCGCGGCCGCGAGCAGTACTTC	CASSNRGREQYF
13	NA	NA	TRBV28	TRBJ2-7	TGTGCCAGCAGTTTAGGACATCGATACGAGCAGTACTTC	CASSLGHRYEQYF
13	NA	NA	TRBV5-6	TRBJ2-1	TGTGCCAGCAGCTTGGGTCCTGACAATGAGCAGTTCTTC	CASSLGPDNEQFF
16	NA	TRBD1	TRBV19	TRBJ1-5	TGTGCCAGTAGACATATGGACAGGGGGGATAGTCAGCCCCAGCATTTT	CASRHMDRGDSQPQHF
17	once	TRBD1	TRBV15	TRBJ1-2	TGTGCCACCAGCAGAAAGCCCGACAGGGACCCTTTCTATGGCTACACCTTC	CATSRKPDRDPFYGYTF
16	NA	NA	TRBV28	TRBJ2-1	TGTGCCAGCAGCCACTGGGGGACAAATTTTTACAATGAGCAGTTCTTC	CASSHWGTNFYNEQFF
14	few	TRBD2	TRBV10-3	TRBJ2-1	TGTGCCATCAGTGGACTAGCGGGGATAGATGAGCAGTTCTTC	CAISGLAGIDEQFF
16	NA	TRBD2	TRBV7-2	TRBJ2-5	TGTGCCAGCACCCCCCGCGGGGGACTTCGCGAAGAGACCCAGTACTTC	CASTPRGGLREETQYF